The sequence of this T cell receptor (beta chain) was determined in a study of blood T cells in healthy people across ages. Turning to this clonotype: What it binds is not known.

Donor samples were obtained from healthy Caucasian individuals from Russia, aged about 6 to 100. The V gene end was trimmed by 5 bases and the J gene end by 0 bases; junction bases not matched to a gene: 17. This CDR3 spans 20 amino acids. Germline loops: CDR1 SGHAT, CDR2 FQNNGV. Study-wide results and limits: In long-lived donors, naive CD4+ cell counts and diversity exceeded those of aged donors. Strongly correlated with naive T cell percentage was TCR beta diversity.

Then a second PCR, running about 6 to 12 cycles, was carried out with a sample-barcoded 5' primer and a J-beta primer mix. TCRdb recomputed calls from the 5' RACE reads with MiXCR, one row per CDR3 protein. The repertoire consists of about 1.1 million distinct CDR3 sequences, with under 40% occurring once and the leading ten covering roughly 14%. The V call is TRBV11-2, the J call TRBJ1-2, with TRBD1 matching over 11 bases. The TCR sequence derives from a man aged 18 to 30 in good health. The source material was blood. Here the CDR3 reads CASSRPGIRTGGDTNYGYTF. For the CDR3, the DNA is TGTGCCAGCAGCCGACCCGGAATTCGGACAGGGGGCGATACTAACTATGGCTACACCTTC.